The TCR beta chain described here comes from a study of chemoradiotherapy in HPV16-positive cancers. Turning to the study itself: Functional T-cell assays on a couple of HPV16-positive patients' cells defined candidate HPV-specific clones and common TCR motifs. Study outcomes and limitations: In HPV16-positive patients, HPV-responsive T-cell expansion tracked better recurrence-free survival. Candidate HPV-specific clones and E7-related TCR motifs grew in tumor during treatment. The functional HPV-specific definition rests on just a couple of HPV16-positive patients.

Clones were read by immunoSEQ multiplex PCR, and TCRdb kept only the in-frame ones, dropping some. Among some 5,400 clones listed, 76% were seen once. The CDR3 loop spans 13 amino acids. CDR1 is SNHLY, CDR2 FYNNEI, per germline. The V and J ends lost 8 bases and 3 bases respectively, with 11 bases between them. On this clone itself: What it recognizes is unknown.

The sequence came from a human donor with HPV-associated anogenital cancer. Sample acquisition took place from a patient who underwent chemoradiotherapy. The rearrangement joins TRBV2 to TRBJ2-1; D gene unclear. For the CDR3, the DNA is TGTGCCAGCCGGATGTCTGACTACAATGAGCAGTTCTTC. This translates into CASRMSDYNEQFF.